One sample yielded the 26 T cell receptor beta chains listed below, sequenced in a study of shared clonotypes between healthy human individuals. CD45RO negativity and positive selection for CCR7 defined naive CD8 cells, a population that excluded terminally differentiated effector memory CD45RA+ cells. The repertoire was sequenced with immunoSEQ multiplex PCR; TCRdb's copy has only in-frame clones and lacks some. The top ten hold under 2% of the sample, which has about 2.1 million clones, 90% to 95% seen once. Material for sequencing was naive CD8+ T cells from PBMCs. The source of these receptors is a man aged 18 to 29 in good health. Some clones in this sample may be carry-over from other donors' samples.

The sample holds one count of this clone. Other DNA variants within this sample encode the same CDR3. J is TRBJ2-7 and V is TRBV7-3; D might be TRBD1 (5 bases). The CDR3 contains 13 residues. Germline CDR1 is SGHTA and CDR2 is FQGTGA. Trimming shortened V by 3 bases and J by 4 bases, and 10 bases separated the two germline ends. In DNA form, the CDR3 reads TGTGCCAGCAGCTTCGGCCAGGGATACGAGCAGTACTTC. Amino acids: CASSFGQGYEQYF.

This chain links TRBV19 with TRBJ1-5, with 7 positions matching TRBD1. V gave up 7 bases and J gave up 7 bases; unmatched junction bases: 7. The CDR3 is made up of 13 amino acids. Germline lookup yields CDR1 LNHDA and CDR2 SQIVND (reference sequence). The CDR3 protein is CASMAGGGQPQHF. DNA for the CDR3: TGTGCCAGTATGGCAGGGGGAGGACAGCCCCAGCATTTT. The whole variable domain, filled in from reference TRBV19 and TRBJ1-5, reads DGGITQSPKYLFRKEGQNVTLSCEQNLNHDAMYWYRQDPGQGLRLIYYSQIVNDFQKGDIAEGYSVSREKKESFPLTVTSAQKNPTAFYLCASMAGGGQPQHFGDGTRLSIL.

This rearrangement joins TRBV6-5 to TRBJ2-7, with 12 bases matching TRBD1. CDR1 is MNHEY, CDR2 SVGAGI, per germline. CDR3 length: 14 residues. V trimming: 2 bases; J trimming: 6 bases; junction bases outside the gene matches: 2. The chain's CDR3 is CASSYGTGGSEQYF. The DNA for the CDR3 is TGTGCCAGCAGTTACGGGACAGGGGGCTCCGAGCAGTACTTC.

As DNA, the CDR3 is TGTGCCAGCAGTCCGAGGGCGGGGCTGAAAAGCAATCAGCCCCAGCATTTT. Encoded protein: CASSPRAGLKSNQPQHF. This chain links TRBV27 with TRBJ1-5, with D perhaps matching TRBD1 (5 bases). The CDR3 is 17 amino acids. V was trimmed by 5 bases and J by 1 base, leaving 18 bases between them. Germline V lookup: CDR1 MNHEY, CDR2 SMNVEV (reference sequence).

CDR3 coding DNA: TGTGCCAGCAGTTCCGACAGGGGGTGGCAGTACTTC. Its protein product is CASSSDRGWQYF. The J gene is TRBJ2-7, the V gene TRBV6-5, with TRBD1 matching 9 bases. Unmatched junction bases numbered 4, after V lost 4 bases and J lost 9 bases. The CDR3 covers 12 residues. Germline V CDR1 and CDR2: MNHEY, SVGAGI.

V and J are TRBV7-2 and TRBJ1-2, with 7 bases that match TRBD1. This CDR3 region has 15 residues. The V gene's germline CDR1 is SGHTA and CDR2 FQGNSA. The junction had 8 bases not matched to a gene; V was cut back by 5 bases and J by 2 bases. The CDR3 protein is CASSQRQGFNYGYTF. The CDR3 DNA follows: TGTGCCAGCAGCCAAAGACAGGGCTTCAACTATGGCTACACCTTC.

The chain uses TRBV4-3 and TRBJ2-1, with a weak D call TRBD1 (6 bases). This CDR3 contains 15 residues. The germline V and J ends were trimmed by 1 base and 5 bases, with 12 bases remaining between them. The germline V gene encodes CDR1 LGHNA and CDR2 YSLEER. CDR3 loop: CASSQGRQGNNEQFF. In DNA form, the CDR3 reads TGCGCCAGCAGCCAAGGGAGGCAGGGGAACAATGAGCAGTTCTTC.

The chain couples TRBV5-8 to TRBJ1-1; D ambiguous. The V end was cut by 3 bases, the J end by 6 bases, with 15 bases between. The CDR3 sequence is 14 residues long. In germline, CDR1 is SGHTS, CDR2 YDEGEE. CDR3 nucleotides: TGTGCCAGCAGCTCTGCCATGCGGATCGCTGAAGCTTTCTTT. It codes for CASSSAMRIAEAFF.

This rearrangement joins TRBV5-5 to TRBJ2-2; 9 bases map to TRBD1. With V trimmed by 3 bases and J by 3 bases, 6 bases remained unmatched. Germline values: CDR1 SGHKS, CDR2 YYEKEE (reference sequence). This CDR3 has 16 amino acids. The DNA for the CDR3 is TGTGCCAGCAGCTGGCAGCGGACAGGGGACACCGGGGAGCTGTTTTTT. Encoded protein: CASSWQRTGDTGELFF.

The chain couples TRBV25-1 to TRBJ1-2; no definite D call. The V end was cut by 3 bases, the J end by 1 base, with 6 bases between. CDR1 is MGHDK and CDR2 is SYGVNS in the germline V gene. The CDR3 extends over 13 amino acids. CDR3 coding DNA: TGTGCCAGCAGTGAGAGGAGTAACTATGGCTACACCTTC. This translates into CASSERSNYGYTF.

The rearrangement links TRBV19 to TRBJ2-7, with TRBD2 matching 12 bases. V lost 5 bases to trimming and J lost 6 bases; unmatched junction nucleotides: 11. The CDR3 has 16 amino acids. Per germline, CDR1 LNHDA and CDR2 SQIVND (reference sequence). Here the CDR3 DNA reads TGTGCCAGTAGTCCCCAAGCGCCGGGACTAGCGGGCGAGCAGTACTTC. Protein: CASSPQAPGLAGEQYF.

The CDR3 DNA reads as TGTGCCAGCAGTGAACTTCACAATGAGCAGTTCTTC. Translating gives CASSELHNEQFF. V is TRBV25-1 and J is TRBJ2-1; no definite D call. With 2 bases removed from V and 5 bases from J, the gap between germline ends came to 4 bases. The CDR3 runs to 12 residues. Germline V CDR1 and CDR2: MGHDK, SYGVNS.

The CDR3 sequence: CASSLKSFKYRTDTQYF. In nucleotides, the CDR3 is TGTGCCAGCAGCTTAAAATCGTTCAAGTACCGCACAGATACGCAGTATTTT. The chain joins TRBV7-9 to TRBJ2-3; D call uncertain. This CDR3 contains 17 residues. With 2 bases removed from V and 1 base from J, the gap between germline ends came to 16 bases. Germline V gene lookup returns CDR1 SEHNR and CDR2 FQNEAQ (reference sequence).

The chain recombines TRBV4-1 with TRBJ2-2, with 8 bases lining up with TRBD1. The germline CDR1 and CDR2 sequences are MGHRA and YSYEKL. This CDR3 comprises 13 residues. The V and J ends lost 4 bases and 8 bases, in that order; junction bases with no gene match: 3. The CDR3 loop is CASSRQGQGELFF. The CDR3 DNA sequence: TGCGCCAGCAGCCGACAGGGGCAGGGGGAGCTGTTTTTT.

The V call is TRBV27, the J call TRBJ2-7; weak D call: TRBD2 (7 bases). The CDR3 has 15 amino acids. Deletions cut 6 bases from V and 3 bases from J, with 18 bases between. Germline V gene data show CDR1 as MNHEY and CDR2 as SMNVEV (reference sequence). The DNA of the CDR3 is TGTGCCAGCAGCTTTGGGTCGGGGGGACACTACGAGCAGTACTTC. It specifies CASSFGSGGHYEQYF.

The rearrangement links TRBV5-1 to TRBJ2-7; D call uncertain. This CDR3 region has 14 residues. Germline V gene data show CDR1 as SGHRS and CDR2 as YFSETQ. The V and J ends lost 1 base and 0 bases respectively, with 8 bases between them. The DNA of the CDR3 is TGCGCCAGCAGCTTGAGCAGTCTCTCCTACGAGCAGTACTTC. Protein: CASSLSSLSYEQYF. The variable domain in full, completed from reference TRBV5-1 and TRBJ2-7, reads KAGVTQTPRYLIKTRGQQVTLSCSPISGHRSVSWYQQTPGQGLQFLFEYFSETQRNKGNFPGRFSGRQFSNSRSEMNVSTLELGDSALYLCASSLSSLSYEQYFGPGTRLTVT.

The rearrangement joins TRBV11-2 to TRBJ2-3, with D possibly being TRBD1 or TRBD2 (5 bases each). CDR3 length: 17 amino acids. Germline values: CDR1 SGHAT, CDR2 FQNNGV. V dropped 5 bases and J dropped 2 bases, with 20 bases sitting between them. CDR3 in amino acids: CASSPRERTSSTDTQYF. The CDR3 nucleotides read TGTGCCAGCAGCCCGAGGGAGCGGACATCATCCACAGATACGCAGTATTTT.

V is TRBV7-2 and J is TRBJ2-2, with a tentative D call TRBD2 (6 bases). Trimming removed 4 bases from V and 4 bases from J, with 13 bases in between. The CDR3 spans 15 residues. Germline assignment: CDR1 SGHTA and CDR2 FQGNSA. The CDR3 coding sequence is TGTGCCAGCAGCTCTCGGGGGTCGGGCACCGGGGAGCTGTTTTTT. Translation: CASSSRGSGTGELFF.

CDR3 region: CASSPQRLAGDNEQFF. CDR3 nucleotides: TGTGCCAGCAGTCCCCAACGGCTAGCGGGGGACAATGAGCAGTTCTTC. V is TRBV28 and J is TRBJ2-1, with TRBD2 matching over 10 bases. The length of the CDR3 is 16 residues. CDR1 MDHEN and CDR2 SYDVKM come from the germline V gene. V lost 5 bases and J lost 5; bases outside the gene matches: 9. Drawing the rest from reference TRBV28 and TRBJ2-1, the complete variable domain is DVKVTQSSRYLVKRTGEKVFLECVQDMDHENMFWYRQDPGLGLRLIYFSYDVKMKEKGDIPEGYSVSREKKERFSLILESASTNQTSMYLCASSPQRLAGDNEQFFGPGTRLTVL.

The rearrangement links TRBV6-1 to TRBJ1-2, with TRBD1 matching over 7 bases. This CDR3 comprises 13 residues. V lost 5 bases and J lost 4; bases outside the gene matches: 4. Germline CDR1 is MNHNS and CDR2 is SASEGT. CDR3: CASSRTGIYGYTF. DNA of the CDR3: TGTGCCAGCAGTCGGACAGGCATCTATGGCTACACCTTC.

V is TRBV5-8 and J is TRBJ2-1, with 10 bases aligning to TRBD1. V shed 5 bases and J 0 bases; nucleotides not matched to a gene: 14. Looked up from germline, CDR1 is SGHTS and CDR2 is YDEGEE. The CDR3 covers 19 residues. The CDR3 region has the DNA TGTGCCAGCAGTTCCGGACAGGGGGGGCTTCCGAGCTCCTACAATGAGCAGTTCTTC. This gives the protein CASSSGQGGLPSSYNEQFF.

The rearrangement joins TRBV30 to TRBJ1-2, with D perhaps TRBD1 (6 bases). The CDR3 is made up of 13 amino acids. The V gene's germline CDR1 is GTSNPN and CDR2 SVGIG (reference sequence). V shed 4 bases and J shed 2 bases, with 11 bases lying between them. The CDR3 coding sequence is TGTGCCTGGAAAGTCGGGGGCAACTATGGCTACACCTTC. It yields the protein CAWKVGGNYGYTF.

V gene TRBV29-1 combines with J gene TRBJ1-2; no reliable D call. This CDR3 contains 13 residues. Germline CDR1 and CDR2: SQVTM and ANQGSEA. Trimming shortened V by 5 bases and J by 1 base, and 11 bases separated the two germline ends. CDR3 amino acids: CSVLPGDNYGYTF. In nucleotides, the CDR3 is TGCAGCGTTTTGCCCGGGGATAACTATGGCTACACCTTC.

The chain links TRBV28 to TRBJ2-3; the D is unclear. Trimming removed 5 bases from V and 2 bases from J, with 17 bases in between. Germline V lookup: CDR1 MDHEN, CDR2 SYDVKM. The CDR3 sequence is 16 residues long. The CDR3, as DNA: TGTGCCAGCAGTACCCGACTTTTCCCCTACACAGATACGCAGTATTTT. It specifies CASSTRLFPYTDTQYF.

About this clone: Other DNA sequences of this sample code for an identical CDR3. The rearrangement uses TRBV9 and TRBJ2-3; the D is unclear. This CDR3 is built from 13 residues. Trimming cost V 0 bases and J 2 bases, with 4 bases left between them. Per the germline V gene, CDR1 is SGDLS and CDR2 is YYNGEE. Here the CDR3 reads CASSVVPTDTQYF. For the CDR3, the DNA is TGTGCCAGCAGCGTAGTCCCCACAGATACGCAGTATTTT. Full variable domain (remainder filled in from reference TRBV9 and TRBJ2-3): DSGVTQTPKHLITATGQRVTLRCSPRSGDLSVYWYQQSLDQGLQFLIQYYNGEERAKGNILERFSAQQFPDLHSELNLSSLELGDSALYFCASSVVPTDTQYFGPGTRLTVL.

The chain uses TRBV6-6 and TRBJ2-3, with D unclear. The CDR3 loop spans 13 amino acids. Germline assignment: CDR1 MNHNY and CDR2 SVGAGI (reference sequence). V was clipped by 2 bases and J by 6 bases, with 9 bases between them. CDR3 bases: TGTGCCAGCAGTTACAACCCCACGGATACGCAGTATTTT. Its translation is CASSYNPTDTQYF.